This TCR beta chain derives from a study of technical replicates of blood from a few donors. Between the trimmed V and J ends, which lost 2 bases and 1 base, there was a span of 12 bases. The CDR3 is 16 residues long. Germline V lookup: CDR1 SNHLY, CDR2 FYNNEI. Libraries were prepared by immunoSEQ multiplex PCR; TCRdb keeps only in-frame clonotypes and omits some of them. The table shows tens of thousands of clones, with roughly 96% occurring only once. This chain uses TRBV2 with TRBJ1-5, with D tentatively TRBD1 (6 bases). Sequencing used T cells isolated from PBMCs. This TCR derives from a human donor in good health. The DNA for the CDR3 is TGTGCCAGCAGTGAAAGGGGCAGGGGAAGCAATCAGCCCCAGCATTTT. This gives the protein CASSERGRGSNQPQHF.